This is a list of T cell receptor beta chains from one sample in a study of shared clonotypes between healthy human individuals. Sequenced by immunoSEQ multiplex PCR; TCRdb stores in-frame clones only, minus some. The repertoire includes hundreds of thousands of clones, around 78% of them detected once, and roughly 2% sits in the top ten. The sequenced sample consisted of memory CD4+ T cells sorted from blood. The origin of the receptors is a woman in her 30s in good health. CDR3s include the opening cysteine and the closing phenylalanine or tryptophan. The D gene is left open where the match is weak. Where a row states a size, it is once, few, many or the class of an expanded clone; other rows omit it.

v_gene	j_gene	d_gene	abundance	CDR3nt	CDR3aa
TRBV18	TRBJ1-2	TRBD1	.	TGTGCCAGCTCACCACTAGAGGGACAGGGCGACTATGGCTACACCTTC	CASSPLEGQGDYGYTF
TRBV2	TRBJ1-1	.	few	TGTGCCAGCAGTGAAAGGGGGGTAACTGAAGCTTTCTTT	CASSERGVTEAFF
TRBV27	TRBJ2-2	.	.	TGTGCCAGCAGTCCGCAGGTGAACACCGGGGAGCTGTTTTTT	CASSPQVNTGELFF
TRBV5-1	TRBJ2-6	.	.	TGCGCCAGCAGCTTGGCCAGGGACTCTGGGGCCAACGTCCCGACTTTC	CASSLARDSGANVPTF
TRBV25-1	TRBJ2-7	.	once	TGTGCCAGCAGTGAGGGCCGCCGGTCCCCCTACGAGCAGTACTTC	CASSEGRRSPYEQYF
TRBV12-5	TRBJ2-2	.	.	TGTGCTAGTGGTTCCGTTTACACCGGGGAGCTGTTTTTT	CASGSVYTGELFF
TRBV16	TRBJ2-3	TRBD2	.	TGTGCCAGCAGCCCGAGGACTAGCGACACGCAGTATTTT	CASSPRTSDTQYF
TRBV9	TRBJ2-7	TRBD1	.	TGTGCCAGCAGCGTAGAGGACAGGGGGCTCGAGCAGTACTTC	CASSVEDRGLEQYF
TRBV28	TRBJ2-7	.	once	TGTGCCAGTCTGCCCGGGACTCGAGCCTACGAGCAGTACTTC	CASLPGTRAYEQYF
TRBV28	TRBJ1-5	.	.	TGTGCCAGCAGCTTAATACATTCGGGCAATCAGCCCCAGCATTTT	CASSLIHSGNQPQHF
TRBV19	TRBJ2-1	TRBD2	.	TGTGCCAGTAGTAGCGGGAGGAGGAATGAGCAGTTCTTC	CASSSGRRNEQFF
TRBV19	TRBJ1-5	.	.	TGTGCCAGTAGTAGCCGACAGGCCCACTTGCCCCAGCATTTT	CASSSRQAHLPQHF
TRBV7-2	TRBJ1-1	.	.	TGTGCCAGCCGCACTGGGCAGCCGAACACTGAAGCTTTCTTT	CASRTGQPNTEAFF
TRBV10-3	TRBJ2-1	.	.	TGTGCCATCAAGCGAGACACGAGCTCCTACAATGAGCAGTTCTTC	CAIKRDTSSYNEQFF
TRBV19	TRBJ1-1	TRBD1	.	TGTGCCAGTAGTAGGGCAGGGGGCGTATTGAACACTGAAGCTTTCTTT	CASSRAGGVLNTEAFF
TRBV5-1	TRBJ1-2	TRBD1	.	TGCGCCAGCAGCCCTGGCGGGCAGGGGGCAGACACCTTC	CASSPGGQGADTF
TRBV6-6	TRBJ2-3	TRBD1	.	TGTGCCAGCAGTTACTCGGGGACAGGGGGAACAGATACGCAGTATTTT	CASSYSGTGGTDTQYF
TRBV4-1	TRBJ2-1	TRBD2	.	TGCGCCAGCAGCCAATCGGGACTAGCGGGGTACAATGAGCAGTTCTTC	CASSQSGLAGYNEQFF
TRBV29-1	TRBJ2-7	.	.	TGCAGCGTTGAGGGCCCAGGAGGGGGTGAGCAGTACTTC	CSVEGPGGGEQYF
TRBV28	TRBJ2-7	TRBD1	few	TGTGCCAGCAGTTTGCCTCTTGGGACAGGACCCTACGAGCAGTACTTC	CASSLPLGTGPYEQYF
TRBV11-1	TRBJ2-1	.	.	TGTGCCAGCAGACCAGGGACCGTTGGATCCAATGAGCAGTTCTTC	CASRPGTVGSNEQFF
TRBV4-1	TRBJ1-5	.	few	TGCGCCAGCAGCCGAGGCCTTTTGGGTCAGCCCCAGCATTTT	CASSRGLLGQPQHF
TRBV7-2	TRBJ1-2	TRBD1	many	TGTGCCAGCAGCTCCTACAGGGGCTATGGCTACACCTTC	CASSSYRGYGYTF
TRBV28	TRBJ1-4	TRBD1	.	TGTGCCAGCAGTGACCCCGGTGACAGGGCAGCTAATGAAAAACTGTTTTTT	CASSDPGDRAANEKLFF
TRBV28	TRBJ2-7	.	.	TGTGCCAGCAGTTTAAATGGGATCCTGGCCGGCGAGCAGTACTTC	CASSLNGILAGEQYF
TRBV5-1	TRBJ2-6	.	once	TGCGCCAGCAGTAGGTGGGACGGCTCGGGGGCTGGGGCCAACGTCCTGACTTTC	CASSRWDGSGAGANVLTF
TRBV27	TRBJ2-7	TRBD1	.	TGTGCCAGCAGTCCTCACTGGGACAGGGTAAGCTACGAGCAGTACTTC	CASSPHWDRVSYEQYF
TRBV2	TRBJ2-2	TRBD2	.	TGTGCCAGCAGAACGGGGAGGGGAGGGACCGGGGAGCTGTTTTTT	CASRTGRGGTGELFF
TRBV10-3	TRBJ2-4	.	.	TGTGCCATCAGTGACTCCCCTGGGGGATTCGCGATTTCCAAAAACATTCAGTACTTC	CAISDSPGGFAISKNIQYF
TRBV18	TRBJ1-1	TRBD1	.	TGTGCCAGCTCACCTTCGACAGGGCTGAACACTGAAGCTTTCTTT	CASSPSTGLNTEAFF
TRBV27	TRBJ1-5	TRBD1	few	TGTGCCAGCAGCCGACGGTCGACAGGGGTGAACCCCAGGGATCAGCCCCAGCATTTT	CASSRRSTGVNPRDQPQHF
TRBV6-5	TRBJ2-7	TRBD1	.	TGTGCCAGCAGTGCTAACCGGGACAGGGCCTACGAGCAGTACTTC	CASSANRDRAYEQYF
TRBV19	TRBJ2-7	.	few	TGTGCCAGTAGCCGGACCCGGGACGCCTACGAGCAGTACTTC	CASSRTRDAYEQYF
TRBV5-1	TRBJ2-1	.	.	TGCGCCAGCAGCCTCTCAACTACCTACAATGAGCAGTTCTTC	CASSLSTTYNEQFF
TRBV7-9	TRBJ2-5	.	.	TGTGCCAGCAGCCCCAAGGGAGAGACCCAGTACTTC	CASSPKGETQYF
TRBV19	TRBJ2-5	.	.	TGTGCCAGTAATACGTCCTCGGAGACCCAGTACTTC	CASNTSSETQYF
TRBV18	TRBJ2-1	.	many	TGTGCCAGCTCACCGCAGACAGGCCCAGGGAATGAGCAGTTCTTC	CASSPQTGPGNEQFF
TRBV6-1	TRBJ1-1	.	.	TGTGCCAGCAGTGAGGAAGGGGGGACCACTGAAGCTTTCTTT	CASSEEGGTTEAFF
TRBV10-3	TRBJ2-1	.	.	TGTGCCATCAGTGGGGTGGCGGGAAACGAGCAGTTCTTC	CAISGVAGNEQFF
TRBV23-1	TRBJ2-2	.	.	TGCGCCAGCAGTCAATCCCGGGCTTCGAGGACCGGGGAGCTGTTTTTT	CASSQSRASRTGELFF
TRBV9	TRBJ2-2	.	.	TGTGCCAGCAGCGTAGAAGTGACTACCGGGGAGCTGTTTTTT	CASSVEVTTGELFF
TRBV4-2	TRBJ1-5	.	.	TGTGCCAGCAGCCAAGATCGGGATAGCAATCAGCCCCAGCATTTT	CASSQDRDSNQPQHF
TRBV25-1	TRBJ2-3	.	.	TGTGCCAGCAGTGATCGGGGATGGAGCACAGATACGCAGTATTTT	CASSDRGWSTDTQYF
TRBV10-3	TRBJ2-7	.	.	.	CAISESGRRFGSGQYF
TRBV28	TRBJ2-7	TRBD1	few	TGTGCCAGCAGGCGGGGCGGGACAGGGATAGCCGAGCAGTACTTC	CASRRGGTGIAEQYF
TRBV6-6	TRBJ2-1	.	few	TGTGCCAGCAGTCGACAGACGAGCTCCTACAATGAGCAGTTCTTC	CASSRQTSSYNEQFF
TRBV7-2	TRBJ1-2	TRBD1	.	TGTGCCAGCAGCTTAGTGGGACAGGGAAACTATGGCTACACCTTC	CASSLVGQGNYGYTF
TRBV19	TRBJ2-1	TRBD2	.	TGTGCCAGTAGTGCTAGCGGGAGATATAACAATGAGCAGTTCTTC	CASSASGRYNNEQFF
TRBV7-2	TRBJ2-1	TRBD2	.	TGTGCCAGCAGCCCCCAGCGGGAGCTTAGGAATGAGCAGTTCTTC	CASSPQRELRNEQFF
TRBV9	TRBJ2-3	TRBD1	.	TGTGCCAGCAGCGTCGGGGGACAGGGAGATACGCAGTATTTT	CASSVGGQGDTQYF
TRBV27	TRBJ1-3	.	.	TGTGCCAGCAGTGCATTATCGCTCCTAACTGGAAACACCATATATTTT	CASSALSLLTGNTIYF
TRBV7-2	TRBJ2-7	TRBD2	.	TGTGCCAGCAGCTTAGATACTAGCGGGAGGTACGAGCAGTACTTC	CASSLDTSGRYEQYF
TRBV29-1	TRBJ2-3	TRBD1	once	TGCAGCGGACAGGGGGCTGGAGATACGCAGTATTTT	CSGQGAGDTQYF
TRBV29-1	TRBJ1-1	.	.	TGCAGCGGCTGGAGTAACACTGAAGCTTTCTTT	CSGWSNTEAFF
TRBV29-1	TRBJ2-5	.	.	TGCAGCGTTAGACAGCTGCAAGAGACCCAGTACTTC	CSVRQLQETQYF
TRBV6-1	TRBJ2-7	TRBD1	.	TGTGCCAGCACGGGGACAGGTGGCCACGAGCAGTACTTC	CASTGTGGHEQYF
TRBV7-2	TRBJ2-3	TRBD1	.	TGTGCCAGCAGCCGTGACAGGGGCACAGATACGCAGTATTTT	CASSRDRGTDTQYF
TRBV28	TRBJ2-7	.	.	TGTGCCAGCAGTTCACCCGACAGTGCCTCCTACGAGCAGTACTTC	CASSSPDSASYEQYF